The clone carrying this T cell receptor (beta chain) has just a few counts. No antigen is known for it. Produced via immunoSEQ multiplex PCR; TCRdb's table is partial and in-frame only. The sample comprises 25,000 to 40,000 clones, around 82% of which are singletons, and approximately 23% rests with the top ten. This CDR3 region has 15 residues. Germline V gene data show CDR1 as KGHSH and CDR2 as LQKENI. V lost 2 bases and J lost 2; bases outside the gene matches: 2. Regarding time point: week 11, during vaccination. Vaccine doses each comprised 300 ug of mutant IDH1 20-mer peptide, with topical imiquimod. This entry comes from a study of a mutant IDH1 vaccine in newly diagnosed glioma. Study-level information: Before enrollment, the patients had been treated with radiotherapy alone, temozolomide alone, or both together. Most of them had received both.

This material consisted of PBMCs, taken from a glioma patient whose treatment included an IDH1 peptide vaccine. The chain is built from TRBV18 and TRBJ1-1, with 10 bases matching TRBD1. The TCR comes from a man between 25 and 39 years old with glioma. The CDR3: CASSPGTGDNTEAFF. As DNA, the CDR3 is TGTGCCAGCTCACCAGGGACAGGGGATAACACTGAAGCTTTCTTT.